This TCR beta chain was sequenced in a study of cytomegalovirus exposure and HLA in healthy donors. Study at large: Researchers previously reported finding about 110 million unique TCR beta sequences from 150 million to 200 million T cells. Study-level points and caveats: Immune exposure was documented only through CMV serostatus. Upon later analysis, HLA-associated TCR beta chains proved more clonally expanded than other, equally common chains.

Only a few counts were recorded for this clone. The antigen remains unidentified. The germline CDR1 and CDR2 sequences are SGHRS and YFSETQ. Trimming took 0 bases from V and 5 from J; bases not matched to a gene: 6. The CDR3 is made up of 16 amino acids. 13 Jbeta primers and 60 Vbeta primers were used for the PCR. Data came from immunoSEQ multiplex PCR; TCRdb stores just in-frame clones and leaves some out. This table has about 120,000 clones, 15% appearing once. This clonotype was sampled from a woman between 18 and 29 years old in good health and CMV-seronegative. Sequencing used PBMCs. This rearrangement joins TRBV5-1 to TRBJ2-5; 11 bases agree with TRBD2. Written as DNA, the CDR3 is TGCGCCAGCAGCTTGGACCTAGCGGGAGGCACGGAGACCCAGTACTTC. Translation gives CASSLDLAGGTETQYF.